This T cell receptor beta chain was obtained from a study of blood T cell repertoires in COVID-19. Study context: Whether acute or convalescent, the COVID-19 samples came from the United States, Italy and Spain.

This clone has a handful of counts. Here immunoSEQ multiplex PCR was the method, and the copy in TCRdb shows in-frame clones only, minus some. The table includes 200,000 to 250,000 clones, roughly 84% detected once. This CDR3 region has 17 residues. Germline V gene data show CDR1 as SNHLY and CDR2 as FYNNEI. J lost 2 bases, V lost 5 bases, and 12 bases had no gene match. This clonotype originated in a woman in her thirties or forties who had recovered from COVID-19. The sample was PBMCs or T cells enriched from blood (not recorded which). The chain carries TRBV2 and TRBJ1-3; 7 bases line up with TRBD1. CDR3 nucleotide sequence: TGTGCCAGCAGTCGACAGGGAATTGGCTCTACTGGAAACACCATATATTTT. Protein sequence: CASSRQGIGSTGNTIYF.